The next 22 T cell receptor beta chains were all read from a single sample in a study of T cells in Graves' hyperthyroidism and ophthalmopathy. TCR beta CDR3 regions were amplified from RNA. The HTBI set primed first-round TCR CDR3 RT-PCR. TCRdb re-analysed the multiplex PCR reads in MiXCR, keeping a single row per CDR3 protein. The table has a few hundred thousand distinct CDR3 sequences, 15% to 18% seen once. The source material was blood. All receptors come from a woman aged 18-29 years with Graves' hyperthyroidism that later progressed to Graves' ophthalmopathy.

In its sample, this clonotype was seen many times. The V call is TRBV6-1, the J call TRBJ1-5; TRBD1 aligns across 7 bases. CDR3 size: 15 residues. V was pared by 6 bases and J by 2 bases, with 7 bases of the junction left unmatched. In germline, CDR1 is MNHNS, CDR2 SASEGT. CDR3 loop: CASRIQGIGNQPQHF. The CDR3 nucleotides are TGTGCCAGCAGGATACAGGGGATCGGCAATCAGCCCCAGCATTTT.

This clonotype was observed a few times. The DNA of the CDR3 is TGTGCCAGCAGCCAAGGCTTGTTTGGCTACACCTTC. This translates into CASSQGLFGYTF. V and J are TRBV4-2 and TRBJ1-2; D not certain. Germline assignment: CDR1 LGHNA and CDR2 YNFKEQ. V dropped 1 base and J dropped 7 bases, with 7 bases sitting between them. The CDR3 spans 12 residues.

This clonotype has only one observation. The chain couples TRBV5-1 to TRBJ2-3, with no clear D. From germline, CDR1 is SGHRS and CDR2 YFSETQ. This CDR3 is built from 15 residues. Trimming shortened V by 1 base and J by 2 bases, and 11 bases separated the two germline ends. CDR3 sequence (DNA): TGCGCCAGCAGCTTGTATCCCAGGTCCACAGATACGCAGTATTTT. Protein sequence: CASSLYPRSTDTQYF.

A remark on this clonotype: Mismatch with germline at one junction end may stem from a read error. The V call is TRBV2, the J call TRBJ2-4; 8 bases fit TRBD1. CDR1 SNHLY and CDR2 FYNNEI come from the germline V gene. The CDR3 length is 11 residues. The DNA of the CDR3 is TGTGCCAGCAGAAAACAACCGGGACAGGCCTTC. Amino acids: CASRKQPGQAF.

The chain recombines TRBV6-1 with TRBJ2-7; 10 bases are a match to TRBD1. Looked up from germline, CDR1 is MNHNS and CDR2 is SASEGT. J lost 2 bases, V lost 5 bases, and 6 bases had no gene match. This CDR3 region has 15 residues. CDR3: CASSHGGQGTYEQYF. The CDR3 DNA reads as TGTGCCAGCAGTCACGGGGGACAGGGGACCTACGAGCAGTACTTC.

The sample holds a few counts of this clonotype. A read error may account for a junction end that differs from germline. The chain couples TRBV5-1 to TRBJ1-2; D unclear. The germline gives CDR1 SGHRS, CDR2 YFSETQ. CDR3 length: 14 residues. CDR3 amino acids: CASNLEGYNYGYTF. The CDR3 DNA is TGCGCCAGCAACTTGGAAGGATACAACTATGGCTACACCTTC.

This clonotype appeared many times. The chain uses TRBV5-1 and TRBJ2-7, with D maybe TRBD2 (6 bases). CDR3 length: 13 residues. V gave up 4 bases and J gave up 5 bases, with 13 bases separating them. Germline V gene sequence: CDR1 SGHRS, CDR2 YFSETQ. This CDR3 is CASSAQGGHEQYF. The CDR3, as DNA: TGCGCCAGCAGCGCCCAGGGAGGCCACGAGCAGTACTTC.

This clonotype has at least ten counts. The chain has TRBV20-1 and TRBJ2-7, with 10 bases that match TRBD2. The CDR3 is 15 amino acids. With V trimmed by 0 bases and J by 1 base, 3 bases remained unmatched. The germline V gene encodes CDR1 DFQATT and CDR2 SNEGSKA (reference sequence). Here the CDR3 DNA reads TGCAGTGCTAGAGATCTACTAGCGGGGTCCTACGAGCAGTACTTC. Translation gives CSARDLLAGSYEQYF.

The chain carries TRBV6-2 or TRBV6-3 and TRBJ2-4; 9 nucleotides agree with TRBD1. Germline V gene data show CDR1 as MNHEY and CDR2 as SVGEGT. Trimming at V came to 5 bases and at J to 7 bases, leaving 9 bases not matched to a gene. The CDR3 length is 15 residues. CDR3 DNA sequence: TGTGCCAGCAGTAAGCCTGGGACAGGGATGAACATTCAGTACTTC. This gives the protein CASSKPGTGMNIQYF.

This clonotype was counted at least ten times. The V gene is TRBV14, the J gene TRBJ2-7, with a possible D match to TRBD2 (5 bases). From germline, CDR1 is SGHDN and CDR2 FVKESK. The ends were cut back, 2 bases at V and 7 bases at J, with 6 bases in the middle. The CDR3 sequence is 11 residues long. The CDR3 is CASSQSGEQYF. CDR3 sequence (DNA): TGTGCCAGCAGCCAATCGGGAGAGCAGTACTTC.

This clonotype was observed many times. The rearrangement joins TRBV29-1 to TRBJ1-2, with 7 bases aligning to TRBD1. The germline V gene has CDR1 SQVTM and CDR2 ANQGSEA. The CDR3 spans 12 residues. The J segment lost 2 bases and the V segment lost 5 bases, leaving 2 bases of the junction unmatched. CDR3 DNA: TGCAGCGTTCTGGGACAGAACTATGGCTACACCTTC. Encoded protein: CSVLGQNYGYTF.

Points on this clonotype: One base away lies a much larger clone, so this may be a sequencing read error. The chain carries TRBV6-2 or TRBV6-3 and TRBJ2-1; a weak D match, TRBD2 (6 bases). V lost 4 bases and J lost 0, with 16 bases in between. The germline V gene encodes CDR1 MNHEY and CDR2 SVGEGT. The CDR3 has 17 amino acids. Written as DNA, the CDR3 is TGTGCCAGCAGTTCCTTCTCTAGCGAGATCTCCTACAATGAGCAGTTCTTC. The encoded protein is CASSSFSSEISYNEQFF.

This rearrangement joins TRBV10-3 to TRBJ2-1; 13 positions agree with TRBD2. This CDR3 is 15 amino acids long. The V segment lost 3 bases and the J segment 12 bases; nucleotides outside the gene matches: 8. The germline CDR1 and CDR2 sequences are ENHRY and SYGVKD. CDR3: CAISDPGLAGRRQFF. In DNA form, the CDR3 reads TGTGCCATCAGTGACCCGGGACTAGCGGGACGTCGGCAGTTCTTC.

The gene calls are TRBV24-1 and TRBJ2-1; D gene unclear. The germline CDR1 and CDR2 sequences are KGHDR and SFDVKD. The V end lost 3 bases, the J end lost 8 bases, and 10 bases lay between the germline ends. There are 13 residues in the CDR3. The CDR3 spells CATSDPGWYEQFF. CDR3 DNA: TGTGCCACCAGTGATCCTGGATGGTATGAGCAGTTCTTC.

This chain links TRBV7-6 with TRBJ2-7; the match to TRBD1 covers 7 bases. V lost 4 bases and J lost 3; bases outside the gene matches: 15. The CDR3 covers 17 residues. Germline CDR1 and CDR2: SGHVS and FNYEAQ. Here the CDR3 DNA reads TGTGCCAGCAGCTCCTTAGGGATAGGACAGGTTTTCTACGAGCAGTACTTC. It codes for CASSSLGIGQVFYEQYF.

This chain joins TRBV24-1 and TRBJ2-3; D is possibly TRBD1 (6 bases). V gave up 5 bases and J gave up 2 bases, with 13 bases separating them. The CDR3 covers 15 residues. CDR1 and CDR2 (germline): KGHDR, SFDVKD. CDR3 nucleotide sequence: TGTGCCACCAGTGGAAGGGGGATTTTCACAGATACGCAGTATTTT. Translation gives CATSGRGIFTDTQYF.

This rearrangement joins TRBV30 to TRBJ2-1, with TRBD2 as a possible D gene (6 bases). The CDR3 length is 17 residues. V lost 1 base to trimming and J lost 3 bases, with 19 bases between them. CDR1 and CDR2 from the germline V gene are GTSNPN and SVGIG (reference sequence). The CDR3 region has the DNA TGTGCCTGGAGTGGATCCTTAGCGGCCCTTAACTACAATGAGCAGTTCTTC. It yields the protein CAWSGSLAALNYNEQFF.

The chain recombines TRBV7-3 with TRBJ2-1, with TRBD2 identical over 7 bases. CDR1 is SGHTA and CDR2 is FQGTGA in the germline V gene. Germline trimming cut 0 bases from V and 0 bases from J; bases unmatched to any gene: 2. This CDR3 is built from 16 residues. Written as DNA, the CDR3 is TGTGCCAGCAGCTTAACGGCGGGAGTCTCCTACAATGAGCAGTTCTTC. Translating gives CASSLTAGVSYNEQFF.

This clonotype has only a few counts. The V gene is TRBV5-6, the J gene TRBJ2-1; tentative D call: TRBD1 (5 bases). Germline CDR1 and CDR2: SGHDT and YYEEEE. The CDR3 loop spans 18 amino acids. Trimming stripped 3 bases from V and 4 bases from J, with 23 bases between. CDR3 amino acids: CASSSVARRQLVYNEQFF. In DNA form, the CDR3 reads TGTGCCAGCAGCTCCGTTGCCCGTCGACAGCTCGTTTACAATGAGCAGTTCTTC.

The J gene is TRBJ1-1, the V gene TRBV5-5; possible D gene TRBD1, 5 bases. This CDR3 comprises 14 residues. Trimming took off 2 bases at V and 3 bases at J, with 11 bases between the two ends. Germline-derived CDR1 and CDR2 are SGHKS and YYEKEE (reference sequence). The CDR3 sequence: CASSFGAEDTEAFF. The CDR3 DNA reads TGTGCCAGCAGCTTCGGGGCTGAGGACACTGAAGCTTTCTTT.

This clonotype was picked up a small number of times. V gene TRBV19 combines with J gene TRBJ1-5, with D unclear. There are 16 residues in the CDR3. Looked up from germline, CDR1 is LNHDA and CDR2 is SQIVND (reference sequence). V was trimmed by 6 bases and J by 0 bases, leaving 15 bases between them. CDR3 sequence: CASSQPTEYSNQPQHF. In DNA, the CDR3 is TGTGCCAGTAGCCAACCGACGGAGTATAGCAATCAGCCCCAGCATTTT.

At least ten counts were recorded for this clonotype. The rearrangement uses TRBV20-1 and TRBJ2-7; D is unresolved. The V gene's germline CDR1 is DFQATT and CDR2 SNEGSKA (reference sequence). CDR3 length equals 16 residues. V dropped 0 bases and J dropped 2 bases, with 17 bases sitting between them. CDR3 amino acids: CSARDMGRQLPYEQYF. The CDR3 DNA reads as TGCAGTGCTAGAGATATGGGAAGGCAGCTACCCTACGAGCAGTACTTC.